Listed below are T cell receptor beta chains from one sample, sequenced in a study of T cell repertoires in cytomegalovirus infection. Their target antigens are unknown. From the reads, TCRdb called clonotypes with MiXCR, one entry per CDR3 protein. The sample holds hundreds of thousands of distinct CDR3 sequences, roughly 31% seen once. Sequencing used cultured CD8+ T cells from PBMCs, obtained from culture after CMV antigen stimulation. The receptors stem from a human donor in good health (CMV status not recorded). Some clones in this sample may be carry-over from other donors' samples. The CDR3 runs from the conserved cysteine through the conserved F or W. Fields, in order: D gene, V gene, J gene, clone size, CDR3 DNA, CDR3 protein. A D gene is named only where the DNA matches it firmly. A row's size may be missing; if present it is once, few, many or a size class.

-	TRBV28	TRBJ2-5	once	TGTGCCAGCACCCGATTAGGGGGCCAAGAGACCCAGTACTTC	CASTRLGGQETQYF
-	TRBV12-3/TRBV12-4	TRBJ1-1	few	TGTGCCAGCAGTTTTGGGGTTGAAGGGGCCTCCCCCATGAACACTGAAGCTTTCTTT	CASSFGVEGASPMNTEAFF
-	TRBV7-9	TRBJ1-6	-	TGTGCCAGCAGGACAGGAGATTATTCACCCCTCCACTTT	CASRTGDYSPLHF
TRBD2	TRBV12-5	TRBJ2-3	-	TGTGCTAGTGGCCTCGGGGGGACAGATACGCAGTATTTT	CASGLGGTDTQYF
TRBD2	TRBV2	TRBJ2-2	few	TGTGCCAGCAGAGCTTCGGCGGGGGGATATACCGGGGAGCTGTTTTTT	CASRASAGGYTGELFF
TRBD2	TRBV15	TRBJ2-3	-	TGTGCCACCAGCCCCCTTGCGGGGGGCCTTACAGATACGCAGTATTTT	CATSPLAGGLTDTQYF
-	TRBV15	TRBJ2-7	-	TGTGCCACCAGCAGAGCTCGGGGGCGAGGCTACGAGCAGTACTTC	CATSRARGRGYEQYF
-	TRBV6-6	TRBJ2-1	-	TGTGCCAGCAGTTACTCGGTGATAGCAGGCAGGTACAATGAGCAGTTCTTC	CASSYSVIAGRYNEQFF
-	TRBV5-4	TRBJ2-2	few	TGTGCCAGCAGCTTGGATAAACTATACGGGGAGCTGTTTTTT	CASSLDKLYGELFF
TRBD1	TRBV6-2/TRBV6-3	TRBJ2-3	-	TGTGCCAGCAGTTTCTCTGGACAGGGGCGCACAGATACGCAGTATTTT	CASSFSGQGRTDTQYF
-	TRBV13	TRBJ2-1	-	TGTGCCAGCAGCCTAGGACAGAGGGCCGGGGCGCACAATGAGCAGTTCTTC	CASSLGQRAGAHNEQFF
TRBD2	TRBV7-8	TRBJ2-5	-	TGTGCCAGCACTCAATGGGGGGGAGATATCCGGTCTAAAGAGACCCAGTACTTC	CASTQWGGDIRSKETQYF
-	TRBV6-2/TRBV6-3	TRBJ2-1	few	TGTGCCAGCAGCAGAACAGGGTACCCCTACAATGAGCAGTTCTTC	CASSRTGYPYNEQFF
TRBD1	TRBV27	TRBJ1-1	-	TGTGCCAGCAGTTTTGAGGTGACAGGGGGCTTGAACACTGAAGCTTTCTTT	CASSFEVTGGLNTEAFF
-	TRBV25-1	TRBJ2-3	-	TGTGCCAGCAGTGAAAAGGAGCGCACAGATACGCAGTATTTT	CASSEKERTDTQYF
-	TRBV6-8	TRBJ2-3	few	TGTGCCAGCAGTTACGGCCAGGGGGGCCCCAGCACAGATACGCAGTATTTT	CASSYGQGGPSTDTQYF
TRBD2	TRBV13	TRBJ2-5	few	TGTGCCAGCAGCCTGGCTAGCGGGGGGGCCGCGGAGACCCAGTACTTC	CASSLASGGAAETQYF
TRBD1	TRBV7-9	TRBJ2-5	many	TGTGCCAGCAGCCTTCCCCCGGGACAGGGGGACCAAGAGACCCAGTACTTC	CASSLPPGQGDQETQYF
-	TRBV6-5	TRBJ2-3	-	TGTGCCAGCAGTTACACAGGGCCAGATACGCAGTATTTT	CASSYTGPDTQYF
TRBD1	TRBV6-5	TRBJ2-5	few	TGTGCCAGCAGTTACTCGATACAGGGGGAACAGACCCAGTACTTC	CASSYSIQGEQTQYF
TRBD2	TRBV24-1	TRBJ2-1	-	TGTGCCACCAGTGACCTTGGGGGACTAGCCGGCGATGAGCAGTTCTTC	CATSDLGGLAGDEQFF
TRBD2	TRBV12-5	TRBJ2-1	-	TGTGCTAGTGGTTTGGTAATTAGCGGGGGGGCCCGGCAGCTCTTC	CASGLVISGGARQLF
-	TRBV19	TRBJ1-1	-	TGTGCCAGTAGTATAGTGAGGCAGGTGAACACTGAAGCTTTCTTT	CASSIVRQVNTEAFF
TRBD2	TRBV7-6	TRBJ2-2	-	TGTGCTAGCAGCTCTCAACGGGGGGGTCAGGACACCGGGGAGCTGTTTTTT	CASSSQRGGQDTGELFF
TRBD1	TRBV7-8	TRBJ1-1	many	TGTGCCAGCAGTTTTACCGGGACAGCTATGAACACTGAAGCTTTCTTT	CASSFTGTAMNTEAFF
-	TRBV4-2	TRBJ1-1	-	TGTGCCAGCAGCCAAGGGGGGGGATTTGAAGCTTTCTTT	CASSQGGGFEAFF
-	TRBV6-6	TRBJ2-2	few	TGTGCCAGCAGTGCCCGGGACTCCTCCACCGGGGAGCTGTTTTTT	CASSARDSSTGELFF
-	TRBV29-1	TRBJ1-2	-	TGCAGCGTTGATCTACAGATCTATGGCTACACCTTC	CSVDLQIYGYTF
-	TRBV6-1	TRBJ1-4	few	TGTGCCAGCAGTGCGGGGCCAAAAGGCCAGGTTAATGAAAAACTGTTTTTT	CASSAGPKGQVNEKLFF
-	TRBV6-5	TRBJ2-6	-	TGTGCCAGCAGTTACCCAACCGGATCCTCTGGGGCCAACGTCCTGGCTTTC	CASSYPTGSSGANVLAF
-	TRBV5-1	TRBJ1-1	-	TGCGCCAGCAGCCCGGTTGGGGTAGGTGACACTGAAGCTTTCTTT	CASSPVGVGDTEAFF
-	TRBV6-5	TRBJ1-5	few	TGTGCCAGCAGTTCGGCTTTCAATCAGCCCCAGCATTTT	CASSSAFNQPQHF
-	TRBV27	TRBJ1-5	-	TGTGCCAGCAGTTTATGGGCTGGGCAGCCCCAGCATTTT	CASSLWAGQPQHF
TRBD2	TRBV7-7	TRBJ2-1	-	TGTGCTAGCAGCCCCGGACTAGCGGCGTATGAGCAGTTCTTC	CASSPGLAAYEQFF
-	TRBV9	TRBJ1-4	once	TGTGCCAGCAGCGTATTTGCAACTAATGAAAAACTGTTTTTT	CASSVFATNEKLFF
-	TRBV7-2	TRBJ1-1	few	TGTGCCAGCAGCCATACCGACTCGGAAGCTTTCTTT	CASSHTDSEAFF
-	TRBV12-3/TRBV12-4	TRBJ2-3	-	TGTGCCAGCAGTTTCAGGGGGGGGGCCCTCACAGATACGCAGTATTTT	CASSFRGGALTDTQYF